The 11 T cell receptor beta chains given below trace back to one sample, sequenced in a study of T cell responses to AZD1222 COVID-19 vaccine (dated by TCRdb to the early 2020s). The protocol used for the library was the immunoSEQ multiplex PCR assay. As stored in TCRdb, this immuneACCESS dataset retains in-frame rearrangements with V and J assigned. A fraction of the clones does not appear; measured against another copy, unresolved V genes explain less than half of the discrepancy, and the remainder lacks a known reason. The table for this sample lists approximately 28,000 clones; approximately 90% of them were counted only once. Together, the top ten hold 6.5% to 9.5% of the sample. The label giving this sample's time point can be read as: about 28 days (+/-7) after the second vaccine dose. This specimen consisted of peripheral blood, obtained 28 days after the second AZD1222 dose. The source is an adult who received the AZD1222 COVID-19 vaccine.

This CDR3 is CASSPGSYYSNEQFF. The CDR3, as DNA: TGTGCCAGCAGCCCCGGGTCCTACTATAGCAATGAGCAGTTCTTC. The chain has TRBV9 and TRBJ2-1; no clear D. The CDR3 sequence is 15 residues long. Germline assignment: CDR1 SGDLS and CDR2 YYNGEE. V gave up 4 bases and J gave up 6 bases, with 17 bases separating them.

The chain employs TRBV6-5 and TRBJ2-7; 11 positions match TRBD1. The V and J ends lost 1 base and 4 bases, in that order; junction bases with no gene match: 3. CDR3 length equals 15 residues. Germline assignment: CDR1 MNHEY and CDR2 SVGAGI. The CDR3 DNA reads TGTGCCAGCAGTTACTTTGGACAGGGGGCTTACGAGCAGTACTTC. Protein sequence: CASSYFGQGAYEQYF.

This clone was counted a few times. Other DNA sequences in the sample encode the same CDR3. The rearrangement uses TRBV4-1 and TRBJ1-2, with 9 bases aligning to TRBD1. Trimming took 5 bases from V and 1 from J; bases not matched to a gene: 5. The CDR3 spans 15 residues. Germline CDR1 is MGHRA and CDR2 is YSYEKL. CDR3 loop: CASSTRQGDNYGYTF. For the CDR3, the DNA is TGCGCCAGCAGCACCCGACAGGGGGATAACTATGGCTACACCTTC.

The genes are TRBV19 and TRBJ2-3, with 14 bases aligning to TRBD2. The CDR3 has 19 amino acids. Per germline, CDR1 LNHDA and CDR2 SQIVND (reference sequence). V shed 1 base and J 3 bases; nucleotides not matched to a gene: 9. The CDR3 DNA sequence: TGTGCCAGTAGTATAGTCCCGCCGGGACTAGCGGGAGTTACAGATACGCAGTATTTT. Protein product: CASSIVPPGLAGVTDTQYF.

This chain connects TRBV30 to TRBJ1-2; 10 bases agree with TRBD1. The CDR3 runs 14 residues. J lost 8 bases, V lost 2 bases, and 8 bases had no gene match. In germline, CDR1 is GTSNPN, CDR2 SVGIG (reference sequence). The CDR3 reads CAWSPAGTGDGYTF. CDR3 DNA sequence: TGTGCCTGGAGTCCCGCCGGGACAGGGGACGGCTACACCTTC.

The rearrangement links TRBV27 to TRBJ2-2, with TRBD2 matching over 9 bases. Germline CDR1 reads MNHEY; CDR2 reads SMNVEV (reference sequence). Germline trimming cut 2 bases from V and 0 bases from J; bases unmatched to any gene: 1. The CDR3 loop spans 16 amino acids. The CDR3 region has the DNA TGTGCCAGCAGTTTAAGACTAGCGGCGAACACCGGGGAGCTGTTTTTT. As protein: CASSLRLAANTGELFF.

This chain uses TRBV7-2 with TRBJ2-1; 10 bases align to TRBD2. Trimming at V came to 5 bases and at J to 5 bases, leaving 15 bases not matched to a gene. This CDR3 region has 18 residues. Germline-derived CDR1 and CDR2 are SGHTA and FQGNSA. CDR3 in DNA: TGTGCCAGCAGCAGCCGAGGGCCCAAACTAGCGGGGCACAATGAGCAGTTCTTC. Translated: CASSSRGPKLAGHNEQFF.

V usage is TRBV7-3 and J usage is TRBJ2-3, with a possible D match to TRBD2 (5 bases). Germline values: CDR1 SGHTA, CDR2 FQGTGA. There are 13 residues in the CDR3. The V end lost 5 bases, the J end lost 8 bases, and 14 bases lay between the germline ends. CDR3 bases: TGTGCCAGCAGCACCCCGGACGCGGGTACGCAGTATTTT. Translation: CASSTPDAGTQYF.

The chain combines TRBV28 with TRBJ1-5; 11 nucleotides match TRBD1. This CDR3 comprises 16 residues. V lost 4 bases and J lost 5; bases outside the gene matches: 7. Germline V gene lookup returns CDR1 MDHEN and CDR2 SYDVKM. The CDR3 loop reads CASSSPGTGGDQPQHF. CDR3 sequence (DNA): TGTGCCAGCAGTTCCCCTGGGACAGGGGGTGATCAGCCCCAGCATTTT.

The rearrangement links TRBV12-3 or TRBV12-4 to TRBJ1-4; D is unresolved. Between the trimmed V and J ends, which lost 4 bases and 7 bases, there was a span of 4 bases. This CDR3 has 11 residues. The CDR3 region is CASSSSEKLFF. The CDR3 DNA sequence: TGTGCCAGCAGTTCGAGTGAAAAACTGTTTTTT.

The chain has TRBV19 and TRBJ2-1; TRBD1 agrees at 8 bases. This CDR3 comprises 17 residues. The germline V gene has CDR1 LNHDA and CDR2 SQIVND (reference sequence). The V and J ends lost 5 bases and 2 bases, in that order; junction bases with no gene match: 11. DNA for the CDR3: TGTGCCAGTAGTCGCAACCGGGACAGGTCGACCTACAATGAGCAGTTCTTC. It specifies CASSRNRDRSTYNEQFF.